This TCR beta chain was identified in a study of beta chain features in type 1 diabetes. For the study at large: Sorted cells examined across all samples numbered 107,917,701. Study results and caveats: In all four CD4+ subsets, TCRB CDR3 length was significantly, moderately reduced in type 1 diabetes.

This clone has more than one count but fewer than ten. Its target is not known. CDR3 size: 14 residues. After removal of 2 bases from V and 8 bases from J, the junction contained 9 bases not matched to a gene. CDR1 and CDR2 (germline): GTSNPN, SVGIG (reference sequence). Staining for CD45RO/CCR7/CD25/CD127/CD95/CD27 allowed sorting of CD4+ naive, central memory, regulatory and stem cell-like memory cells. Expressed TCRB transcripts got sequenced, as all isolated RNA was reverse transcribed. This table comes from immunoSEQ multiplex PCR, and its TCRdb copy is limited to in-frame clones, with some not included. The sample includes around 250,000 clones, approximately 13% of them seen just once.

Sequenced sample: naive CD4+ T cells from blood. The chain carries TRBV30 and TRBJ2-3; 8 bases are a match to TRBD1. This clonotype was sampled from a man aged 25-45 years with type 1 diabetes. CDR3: CAWSPIQGVGTQYF. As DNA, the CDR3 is TGTGCCTGGAGTCCCATACAGGGGGTCGGTACGCAGTATTTT.